The 2 T cell receptor beta chains listed next were all sequenced from one sample in a study of beta chain features in type 1 diabetes. Every bit of the isolated RNA underwent reverse transcription, so sequencing read expressed TCRB transcripts. Some clones are missing from TCRdb's copy, which holds only in-frame ones; the method was immunoSEQ multiplex PCR. Here the sample spans 300,000 to 350,000 clones, 8% being singletons. Sequences were obtained from central memory CD4+ T cells from blood. The source is a woman aged 18-30 years in good health.

This clone turned up a few times. This chain links TRBV28 with TRBJ2-7, with 15 bases lining up with TRBD2. Per the germline V gene, CDR1 is MDHEN and CDR2 is SYDVKM. The CDR3 is 15 amino acids. V lost 5 bases to trimming and J lost 5 bases; unmatched junction nucleotides: 4. The CDR3 nucleotides are TGTGCCAGCAGTCTTGGGACTAGCGGGAGGAACGAGCAGTACTTC. Translating gives CASSLGTSGRNEQYF.

This clone has a handful of counts. This chain connects TRBV11-2 to TRBJ2-7, with D maybe TRBD2 (6 bases). The germline V gene has CDR1 SGHAT and CDR2 FQNNGV. Between the trimmed V and J ends, which lost 1 base and 2 bases, there was a span of 15 bases. The CDR3 spans 16 residues. Here the CDR3 reads CASSLAAGTGAYEQYF. As DNA, the CDR3 is TGTGCCAGCAGCTTAGCCGCCGGGACGGGAGCCTACGAGCAGTACTTC.